This T cell receptor beta chain stems from a study of T cell responses to AZD1222 COVID-19 vaccine. Study-wide results and caveats: Reports indicate that nearly half of spike-specific TCRs are directed at unmutated variant regions.

Concerning this clone: The antigen is not known.

The V end was cut by 4 bases, the J end by 9 bases, with 10 bases between. Germline CDR1 and CDR2: GTSNPN and SVGIG (reference sequence). This CDR3 has 11 residues. Clones were sequenced by immunoSEQ multiplex PCR, and TCRdb holds only the in-frame ones, with some missing. The data show some 100,000 clones, 90% to 95% seen once. The TCR comes from an adult who received the AZD1222 COVID-19 vaccine. This rearrangement joins TRBV30 to TRBJ1-3; no definite D call. The starting material was peripheral blood, obtained 28 days after the second AZD1222 dose. DNA for the CDR3: TGTGCCTGGATGGTCGGTGGCACCATATATTTT. Protein product: CAWMVGGTIYF.